This T cell receptor (beta chain) derives from a study of T cell responses to AZD1222 COVID-19 vaccine. Profiling relied on immunoSEQ multiplex PCR, and the TCRdb table lists in-frame clones only, not all of them. The table has under 150,000 clones, 75% to 95% seen once; the top ten hold roughly 2.9%. On this clone: The antigen is not known.

Study conclusions and caveats: Spike-specific TCR breadth and depth both grew after two AZD1222 doses.

CDR3 length: 16 residues. Germline V lookup: CDR1 LGHDT, CDR2 YNNKEL (reference sequence). Deletions cut 0 bases from V and 0 bases from J, with 12 bases between. The chain has TRBV3-1 (or the pseudogene TRBV3-2) and TRBJ2-7; D perhaps matches TRBD1 (6 bases). Sequences were derived from peripheral blood, sampled on day 0 of MenACWY control vaccination. The sequence derives from an adult in good health. The CDR3 region has the DNA TGTGCCAGCAGCCAAGATGCAGGGGTACCCTCCTACGAGCAGTACTTC. Encoded protein: CASSQDAGVPSYEQYF.